Here is one TCR beta chain with its context. Its antigen is still unknown. CCR7+ PD-1- TIGIT- cells were classified as stem-like memory CD8+ T cells (TSTEM). Density gradient separation was used to isolate peripheral blood mononuclear cells from buffy coats of healthy donors. Negative magnetic separation using EasySep or MojoSort CD8+ T cell isolation kits was how the study enriched total CD8+ T cells. An RNeasy Mini Kit was used to extract total RNA from duplicate vials of some 160,000 sorted CD8+ T cells per subset. PBMCs were used either fresh or after cryopreservation in fetal bovine serum containing 10% DMSO. Fluorescence-activated cell sorting on a FACSAria III was used to sort CD8+ T cell subsets to purity. The data derive from a study of human CD8 memory T cell subsets (dated by TCRdb to 2020 to 2021). About the study as a whole: TCRbeta repertoires of stem-like (TSTEM), progenitor exhausted-like (TPEX) and effector memory CD8+ T cell subsets were compared to assess their clonal relationships. Over 5 donors each provided TSTEM, TPEX and effector memory subsets, from which TCRbeta repertoires were obtained. What the study reported, not specific to this receptor: Based on Chao1 estimates, TSTEM subsets appeared to have greater repertoire diversity than TPEX subsets, which could potentially reflect a broader range of specificities. Both stem-like subsets shared clonotypes with effector memory cells, but TSTEM and TPEX repertoires overlapped minimally, suggesting distinct antigen spectra. Only TCRbeta chains were sequenced, and the repertoire comparisons were based on over five donors and tested using paired t-tests with Bonferroni correction. Similarly high normalized Shannon-Wiener diversity was shown by TSTEM and TPEX subsets, whereas comparatively lower diversity was seen in effector memory subsets.

CDR1 MNHEY and CDR2 SMNVEV were looked up in the germline V gene (reference sequence). There are 16 amino acids in the CDR3, from cysteine to phenylalanine inclusive. No DNA is recorded. Sequenced on a NextSeq 550. A Human TCR Profiling Kit was used to prepare UMI-labeled 5' RACE TCRbeta libraries. Every TCRbeta library was prepared in parallel with an identical number of PCR cycles. Per the authors' processing: Between about 2,700 and 18,000 functional CDR3beta clonotypes were contained in each TCRbeta library. MIGEC 1.2.9 handled UMI extraction and consensus assembly, with a minimum of three reads required per UMI. MiXCR 3.0.3 was used to extract the in-frame CDR3beta repertoires. Each sample was downsampled to 42,000 randomly selected UMIs before diversity metrics were computed in VDJtools 1.2.1. For the top 3,000 clones of each sample pair, the repertoire overlap metrics D, R and F2 were calculated in VDJtools. Based on TCRdb reprocessing of the reads, there is one entry per CDR3 protein sequence, and DNA is missing. TCRdb assigned the V and J calls; the authors' analysis was not used. The sample table includes roughly 10,000 distinct CDR3 sequences. The top ten clonotypes cover roughly 21% of the sample.

This TCR was sampled from a human donor in good health. The chain is made from TRBV27 and TRBJ2-7; the TCRdb D gene call, TRBD1, has no DNA to confirm it. Material for sequencing was CD8+ stem-like memory T cells (TSCM and TCM) sorted from PBMCs. The cell subset or site tag for this specimen amounts to: stem-like memory CD8 T cells (TSTEM), CCR7+ PD-1- TIGIT-. The encoded CDR3 is CASRVDSDLPDYEQYF.